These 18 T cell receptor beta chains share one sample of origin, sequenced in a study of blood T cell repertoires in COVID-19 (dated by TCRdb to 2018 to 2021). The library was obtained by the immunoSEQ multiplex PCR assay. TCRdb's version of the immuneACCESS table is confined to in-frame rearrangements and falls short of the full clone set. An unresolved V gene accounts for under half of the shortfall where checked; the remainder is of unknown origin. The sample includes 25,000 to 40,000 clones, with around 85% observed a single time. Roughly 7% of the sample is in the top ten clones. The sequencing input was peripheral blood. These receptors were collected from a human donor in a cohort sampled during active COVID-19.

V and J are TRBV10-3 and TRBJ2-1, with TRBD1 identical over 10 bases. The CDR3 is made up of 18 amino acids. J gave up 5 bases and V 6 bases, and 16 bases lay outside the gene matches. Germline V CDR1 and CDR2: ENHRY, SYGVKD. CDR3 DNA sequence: TGTGCCATCAGGCCGGGACAGGGGACTACCGGAGGGGACAATGAGCAGTTCTTC. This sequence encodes CAIRPGQGTTGGDNEQFF.

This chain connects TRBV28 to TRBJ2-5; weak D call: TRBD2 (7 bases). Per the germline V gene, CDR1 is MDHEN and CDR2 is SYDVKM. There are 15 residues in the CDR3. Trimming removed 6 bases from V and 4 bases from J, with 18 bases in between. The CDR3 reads CASSPAGARRETQYF. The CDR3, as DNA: TGTGCCAGCAGCCCGGCGGGGGCACGGCGAGAGACCCAGTACTTC.

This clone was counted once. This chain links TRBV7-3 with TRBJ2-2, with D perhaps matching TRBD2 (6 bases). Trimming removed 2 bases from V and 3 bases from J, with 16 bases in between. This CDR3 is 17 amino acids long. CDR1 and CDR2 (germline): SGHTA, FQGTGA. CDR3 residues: CASSLPLGGGDTGELFF. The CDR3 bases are TGTGCCAGCAGCTTACCCCTGGGGGGTGGGGACACCGGGGAGCTGTTTTTT.

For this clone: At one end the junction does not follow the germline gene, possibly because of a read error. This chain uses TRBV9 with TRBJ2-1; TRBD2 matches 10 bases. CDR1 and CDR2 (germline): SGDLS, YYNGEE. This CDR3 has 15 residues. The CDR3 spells CASNVAGGTYNEQFF. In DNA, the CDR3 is TGTGCCAGCAACGTAGCGGGAGGCACCTACAATGAGCAGTTCTTC.

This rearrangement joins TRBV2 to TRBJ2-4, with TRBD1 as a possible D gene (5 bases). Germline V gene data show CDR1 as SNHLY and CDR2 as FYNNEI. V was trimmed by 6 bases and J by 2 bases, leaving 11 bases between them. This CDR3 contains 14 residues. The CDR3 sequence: CASRSRVTKNIQYF. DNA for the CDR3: TGTGCCAGCAGGAGCAGGGTTACCAAAAACATTCAGTACTTC. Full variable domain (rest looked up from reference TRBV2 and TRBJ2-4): EPEVTQTPSHQVTQMGQEVILRCVPISNHLYFYWYRQILGQKVEFLVSFYNNEISEKSEIFDDQFSVERPDGSNFTLKIRSTKLEDSAMYFCASRSRVTKNIQYFGAGTRLSVL.

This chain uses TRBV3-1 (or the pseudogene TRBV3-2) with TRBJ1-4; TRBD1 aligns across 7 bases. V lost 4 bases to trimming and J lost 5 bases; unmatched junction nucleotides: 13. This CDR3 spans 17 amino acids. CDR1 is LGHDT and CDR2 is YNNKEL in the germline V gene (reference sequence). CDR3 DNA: TGTGCCAGCAGCCCCCATTGGACGGACAGGCCGAATGAAAAACTGTTTTTT. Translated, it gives CASSPHWTDRPNEKLFF.

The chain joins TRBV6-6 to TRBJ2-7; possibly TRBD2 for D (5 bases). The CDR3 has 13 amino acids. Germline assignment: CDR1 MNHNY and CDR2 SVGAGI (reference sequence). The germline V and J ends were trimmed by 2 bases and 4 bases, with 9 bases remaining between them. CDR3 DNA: TGTGCCAGCAGTTACCCGGGCGGGTACGAGCAGTACTTC. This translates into CASSYPGGYEQYF.

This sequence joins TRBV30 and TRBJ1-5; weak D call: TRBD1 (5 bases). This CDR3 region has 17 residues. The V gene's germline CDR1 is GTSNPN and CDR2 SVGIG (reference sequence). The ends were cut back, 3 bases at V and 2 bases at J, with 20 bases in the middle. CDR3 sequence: CAWSLGTGNIGNQPQHF. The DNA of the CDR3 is TGTGCCTGGAGCCTAGGGACTGGAAATATTGGCAATCAGCCCCAGCATTTT.

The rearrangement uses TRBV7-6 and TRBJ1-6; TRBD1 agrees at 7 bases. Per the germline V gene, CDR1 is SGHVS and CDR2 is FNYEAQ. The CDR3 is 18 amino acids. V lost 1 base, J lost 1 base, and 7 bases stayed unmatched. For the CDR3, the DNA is TGTGCCAGCAGCTTAGGCCCCCCAGGGGGGTCCTATAATTCACCCCTCCACTTT. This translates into CASSLGPPGGSYNSPLHF.

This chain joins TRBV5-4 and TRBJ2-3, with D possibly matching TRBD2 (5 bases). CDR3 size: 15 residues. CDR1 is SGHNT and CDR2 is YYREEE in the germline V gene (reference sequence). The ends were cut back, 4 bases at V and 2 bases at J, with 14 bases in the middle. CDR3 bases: TGTGCCAGCAGCCCCAGCGGCGGCGCCACAGATACGCAGTATTTT. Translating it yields CASSPSGGATDTQYF.

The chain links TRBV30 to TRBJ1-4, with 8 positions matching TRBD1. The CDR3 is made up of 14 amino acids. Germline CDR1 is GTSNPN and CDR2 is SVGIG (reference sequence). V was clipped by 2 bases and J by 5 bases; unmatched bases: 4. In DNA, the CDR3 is TGTGCCTGGAGTTCGACAGGGGAAAATGAAAAACTGTTTTTT. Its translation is CAWSSTGENEKLFF.

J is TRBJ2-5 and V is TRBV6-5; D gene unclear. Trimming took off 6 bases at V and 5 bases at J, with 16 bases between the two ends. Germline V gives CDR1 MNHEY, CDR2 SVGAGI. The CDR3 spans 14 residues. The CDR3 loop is CASSYTGAGETQYF. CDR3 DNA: TGTGCCAGCAGCTACACCGGCGCCGGGGAGACCCAGTACTTC.

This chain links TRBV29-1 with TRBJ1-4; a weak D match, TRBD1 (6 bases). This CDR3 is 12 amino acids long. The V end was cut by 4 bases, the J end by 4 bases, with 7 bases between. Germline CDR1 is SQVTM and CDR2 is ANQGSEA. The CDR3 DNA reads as TGCAGCGTTGCAGGGGTTAATGAAAAACTGTTTTTT. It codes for CSVAGVNEKLFF.

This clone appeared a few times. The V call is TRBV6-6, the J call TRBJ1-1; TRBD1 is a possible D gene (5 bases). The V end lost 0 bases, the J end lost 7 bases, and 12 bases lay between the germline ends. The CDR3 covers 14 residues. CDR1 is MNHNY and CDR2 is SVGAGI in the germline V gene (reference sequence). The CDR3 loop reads CASSYSSQGGEAFF. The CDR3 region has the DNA TGTGCCAGCAGTTACTCTTCGCAGGGCGGTGAAGCTTTCTTT.

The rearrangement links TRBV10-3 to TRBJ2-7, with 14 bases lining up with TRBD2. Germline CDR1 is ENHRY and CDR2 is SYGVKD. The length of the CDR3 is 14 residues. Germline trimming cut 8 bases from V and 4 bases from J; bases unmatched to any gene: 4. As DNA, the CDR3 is TGTGCCATCGGGACTAGCGGGAGTTCGTACGAGCAGTACTTC. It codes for CAIGTSGSSYEQYF.

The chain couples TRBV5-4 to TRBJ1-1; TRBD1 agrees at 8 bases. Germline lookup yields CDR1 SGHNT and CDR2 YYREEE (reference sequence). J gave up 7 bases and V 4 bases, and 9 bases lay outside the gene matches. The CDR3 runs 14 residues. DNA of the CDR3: TGTGCCAGCAGCGCCTGGGACAGGAGCCTTGAAGCTTTCTTT. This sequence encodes CASSAWDRSLEAFF.

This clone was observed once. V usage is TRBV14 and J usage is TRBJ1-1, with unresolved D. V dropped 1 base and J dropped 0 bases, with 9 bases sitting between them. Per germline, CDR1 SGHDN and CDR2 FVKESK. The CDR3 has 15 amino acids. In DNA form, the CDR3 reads TGTGCCAGCAGCCAAGTGGAGGGTCTGAACACTGAAGCTTTCTTT. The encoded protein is CASSQVEGLNTEAFF.

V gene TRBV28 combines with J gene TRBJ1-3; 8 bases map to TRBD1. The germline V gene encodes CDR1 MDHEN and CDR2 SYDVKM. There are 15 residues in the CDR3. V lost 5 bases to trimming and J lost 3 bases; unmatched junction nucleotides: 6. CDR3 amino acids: CASSPGTGGGNTIYF. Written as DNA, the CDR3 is TGTGCCAGCAGTCCCGGGACAGGCGGTGGAAACACCATATATTTT.